Below, one T cell receptor beta chain is given with its context. The CDR3 consists of 14 residues. Trimming took 0 bases from V and 9 from J, leaving 12 bases between them. Germline V gene lookup returns CDR1 MNHNS and CDR2 SASEGT. The sample belongs to a study of blood T cell repertoires in COVID-19. Original analysis: Nucleated cell number was recorded as an estimate derived from reference gene primer amplification. Generated by immunoSEQ multiplex PCR, the TCRdb table keeps only in-frame clones and is missing some. The V and J calls and the clone size are those of that table, but D and trimming were determined from the DNA. The sample contains some 190,000 clones, roughly 84% of which appear only once.

V is TRBV6-1 and J is TRBJ2-1; D is unresolved. The sequencing sample was made of peripheral blood. This TCR came from a woman older than 75 with active or convalescent COVID-19. The CDR3, as DNA: TGTGCCAGCAGTGAAGCGTTAGTGTTGTTTGAGCAGTTCTTC. It translates to CASSEALVLFEQFF.